One and the same sample provided the 32 T cell receptor beta chains below, sequenced in a study of identical twins. TCRdb analysed the 5' RACE reads with MiXCR anew, one entry per CDR3 protein. This sample has 500,000 to 600,000 distinct CDR3 sequences, with 22% found just once. The same data also contributed to another study, on T cells expressing NK-cell markers.

The material sequenced was CD4+ T cells sorted from blood. The receptors were sampled from a woman aged 18-29 years in good health.

Turning to this clonotype: An end of the junction differs from the germline gene, which may be a read error. The V gene is TRBV12-3 or TRBV12-4, the J gene TRBJ2-2; D possibly corresponds to TRBD1 (6 bases). The CDR3 contains 15 residues. The CDR3 is CASSLRGRSTWELFF. The CDR3 bases are TGTGCCAGCAGTTTGAGGGGGAGAAGCACCTGGGAGCTGTTTTTT.

The chain couples TRBV10-3 to TRBJ1-1; D unclear. V lost 5 bases and J lost 0, with 7 bases in between. The germline CDR1 and CDR2 sequences are ENHRY and SYGVKD. The CDR3 has 13 amino acids. CDR3 DNA: TGTGCCATCAGTTCAGCAATGAACACTGAAGCTTTCTTT. It specifies CAISSAMNTEAFF.

The chain employs TRBV20-1 and TRBJ2-5; D gene ambiguous. V shed 3 bases and J shed 3 bases, with 8 bases lying between them. The germline gives CDR1 DFQATT, CDR2 SNEGSKA (reference sequence). CDR3 size: 12 residues. The DNA of the CDR3 is TGCAGTGCTAGTTTACCCGAAGAGACCCAGTACTTC. Its translation is CSASLPEETQYF.

This clonotype was detected only a few times. The gene calls are TRBV7-9 and TRBJ2-7; 7 nucleotides line up with TRBD1. The CDR3 length is 14 residues. Germline CDR1 and CDR2: SEHNR and FQNEAQ (reference sequence). With 1 base clipped from V and 3 bases from J, the junction kept 3 bases outside the gene matches. DNA of the CDR3: TGTGCCAGCAGCTTAGAATGGGACAGCTACGAGCAGTACTTC. It codes for CASSLEWDSYEQYF.

The chain has TRBV5-1 and TRBJ2-1; no firm D call. Trimming took 4 bases from V and 8 from J, leaving 16 bases between them. Germline-derived CDR1 and CDR2 are SGHRS and YFSETQ. The CDR3 has 14 amino acids. DNA for the CDR3: TGCGCCAGCAGCGTATCCCCACTCGGCGATGAGCAGTTCTTC. Amino acids: CASSVSPLGDEQFF.

This clonotype was observed a few times. The V and J genes are TRBV12-3 or TRBV12-4 and TRBJ2-3; the match to TRBD2 covers 8 bases. The junction had 9 bases not matched to a gene; V was cut back by 7 bases and J by 0 bases. The CDR3 is 16 amino acids. The CDR3 bases are TGTGCCAGCACTGCCCTCGGGGGGGTAAGCACAGATACGCAGTATTTT. It is translated as CASTALGGVSTDTQYF.

Only a few counts were recorded for this clonotype. The CDR3: CSASAQGTDTQYF. The CDR3 region has the DNA TGCAGTGCTAGTGCCCAGGGCACAGATACGCAGTATTTT. The gene calls are TRBV20-1 and TRBJ2-3; no firm D call. The V end lost 3 bases, the J end lost 1 base, and 8 bases lay between the germline ends. Germline V lookup: CDR1 DFQATT, CDR2 SNEGSKA (reference sequence). This CDR3 is built from 13 residues.

The genes are TRBV20-1 and TRBJ2-3; 9 nucleotides agree with TRBD1. Germline lookup yields CDR1 DFQATT and CDR2 SNEGSKA (reference sequence). With V trimmed by 1 base and J by 4 bases, 6 bases remained unmatched. The CDR3 spans 15 residues. Here the CDR3 DNA reads TGCAGTGCTAGAGGGGACAGGGTCTTAGCAGATACGCAGTATTTT. This codes for CSARGDRVLADTQYF.

In its sample, this clonotype was seen a few times. The genes are TRBV6-1 and TRBJ1-2, with D hard to call. Trimming stripped 8 bases from V and 1 base from J, with 14 bases between. CDR1 MNHNS and CDR2 SASEGT come from the germline V gene. The CDR3 totals 14 residues. DNA for the CDR3: TGTGCCAGCTTGGGAGACCTTAATAACTATGGCTACACCTTC. Amino acid sequence: CASLGDLNNYGYTF.

The chain uses TRBV20-1 and TRBJ2-7; 11 bases line up with TRBD2. Trimming removed 6 bases from V and 2 bases from J; junction bases left unmatched: 9. Germline V gene sequence: CDR1 DFQATT, CDR2 SNEGSKA (reference sequence). CDR3 length equals 15 residues. The CDR3 sequence: CSATVTSGKAYEQYF. CDR3 DNA: TGCAGTGCCACTGTGACTAGCGGGAAAGCCTACGAGCAGTACTTC.

This clonotype was counted only a few times. V gene TRBV20-1 combines with J gene TRBJ2-1; 7 nucleotides match TRBD2. This CDR3 contains 16 residues. Germline CDR1 is DFQATT and CDR2 is SNEGSKA (reference sequence). Trimming at V came to 0 bases and at J to 0 bases, leaving 5 bases not matched to a gene. CDR3 sequence (DNA): TGCAGTGCTAGAGATTGGGGGGGAAGCTCCTACAATGAGCAGTTCTTC. Amino acid sequence: CSARDWGGSSYNEQFF.

This clonotype was observed a handful of times. The V call is TRBV9, the J call TRBJ2-7; TRBD1 might be the D (6 bases). This CDR3 region has 16 residues. Germline V gives CDR1 SGDLS, CDR2 YYNGEE. The V end was cut by 3 bases, the J end by 0 bases, with 16 bases between. The CDR3 DNA sequence: TGTGCCAGCAGCGGATTAGGACAGAGAAGCTCCTACGAGCAGTACTTC. Translating it yields CASSGLGQRSSYEQYF. The complete variable domain, with remaining parts taken from reference TRBV9 and TRBJ2-7, reads DSGVTQTPKHLITATGQRVTLRCSPRSGDLSVYWYQQSLDQGLQFLIQYYNGEERAKGNILERFSAQQFPDLHSELNLSSLELGDSALYFCASSGLGQRSSYEQYFGPGTRLTVT.

This clonotype was counted many times. V is TRBV20-1 and J is TRBJ2-7, with D uncertain. Per germline, CDR1 DFQATT and CDR2 SNEGSKA (reference sequence). CDR3 size: 14 residues. Trimming pared 1 base from V and 2 bases from J, leaving 12 bases between. CDR3 in amino acids: CSARVPDVAYEQYF. DNA of the CDR3: TGCAGTGCTAGAGTACCGGACGTAGCCTACGAGCAGTACTTC.

This clonotype was found many times. This chain joins TRBV12-3 or TRBV12-4 and TRBJ1-5, with 7 nucleotides matching TRBD1. The CDR3 runs to 13 residues. Germline trimming cut 5 bases from V and 5 bases from J; bases unmatched to any gene: 3. The CDR3 is CASSLTGYQPQHF. Written as DNA, the CDR3 is TGTGCCAGCAGTCTGACAGGGTATCAGCCCCAGCATTTT.

The rearrangement joins TRBV5-1 to TRBJ1-1; TRBD1 aligns across 8 bases. Germline V CDR1 and CDR2: SGHRS, YFSETQ. The CDR3 length is 14 residues. V lost 3 bases and J lost 4; bases outside the gene matches: 5. CDR3 loop: CASSSTGDGTEAFF. In DNA, the CDR3 is TGCGCCAGCAGCTCGACAGGGGACGGCACTGAAGCTTTCTTT.

In regard to this clonotype: With a much larger clone just one base away, this may be a read error. This chain connects TRBV12-3 or TRBV12-4 to TRBJ1-5; tentatively, D is TRBD1 (6 bases). Trimming removed 8 bases at V and 8 bases at J, with 13 bases between. The CDR3 loop spans 12 amino acids. The CDR3 bases are TGTGCCAGCTCCGGGGGGCGGAAGCCCCAGCATTTT. This translates into CASSGGRKPQHF.

The rearrangement links TRBV6-1 to TRBJ1-6; D is unclear. Germline loops: CDR1 MNHNS, CDR2 SASEGT. The CDR3 consists of 15 residues. V was cut by 2 bases and J by 0 bases, with 5 bases left in between. The CDR3 protein is CASSERSSYNSPLHF. Here the CDR3 DNA reads TGTGCCAGCAGTGAACGATCCTCCTATAATTCACCCCTCCACTTT.

This clonotype was counted between two and nine times. V usage is TRBV20-1 and J usage is TRBJ2-7, with TRBD2 matching 8 bases. CDR3 length: 14 residues. Germline assignment: CDR1 DFQATT and CDR2 SNEGSKA (reference sequence). Losses at the gene ends were 8 bases for V and 1 base for J; bases not matched to a gene: 10. The CDR3 DNA reads TGCAGTACCGCAAGGGCTAGCGGGTCCTACGAGCAGTACTTC. It specifies CSTARASGSYEQYF.

This clonotype was seen at least ten times. The CDR3, as DNA: TGCAGCGTTGTACAGAACACTGAAGCTTTCTTT. The encoded protein is CSVVQNTEAFF. The chain couples TRBV29-1 to TRBJ1-1; no definite D call. V was pared by 4 bases and J by 1 base, with 4 bases between. CDR1 is SQVTM, CDR2 ANQGSEA, per germline. This CDR3 is built from 11 residues.

The chain links TRBV12-5 to TRBJ2-1; 11 bases fit TRBD2. Trimming took 2 bases from V and 7 from J; bases not matched to a gene: 4. CDR3 length equals 15 residues. Germline assignment: CDR1 LGHNT and CDR2 FRNRAP. The CDR3 spells CASGLLAGGRNEQFF. The CDR3 DNA sequence: TGTGCTAGTGGTTTGCTAGCGGGGGGCCGGAATGAGCAGTTCTTC. Together with reference TRBV12-5 and TRBJ2-1, the CDR3 gives the full variable domain: DARVTQTPRHKVTEMGQEVTMRCQPILGHNTVFWYRQTMMQGLELLAYFRNRAPLDDSGMPKDRFSAEMPDATLATLKIQPSEPRDSAVYFCASGLLAGGRNEQFFGPGTRLTVL.

This clonotype was seen a handful of times. The rearrangement uses TRBV20-1 and TRBJ2-7, with D possibly being TRBD2 (5 bases). This CDR3 is built from 13 residues. V lost 3 bases, J lost 2 bases, and 11 bases lay in between. CDR1 DFQATT and CDR2 SNEGSKA come from the germline V gene (reference sequence). The CDR3 reads CSASPSHTYEQYF. In DNA, the CDR3 is TGCAGTGCTAGCCCTAGCCACACCTACGAGCAGTACTTC.

The chain links TRBV6-5 to TRBJ1-6; no clear D. Per the germline V gene, CDR1 is MNHEY and CDR2 is SVGAGI. V lost 0 bases and J lost 8, with 8 bases in between. This CDR3 has 14 residues. Written as DNA, the CDR3 is TGTGCCAGCAGTTACTCACGGACCCATTCACCCCTCCACTTT. Its translation: CASSYSRTHSPLHF.

The CDR3 spells CASSVGQGVGTNEKLFF. The CDR3 nucleotides are TGTGCCAGCAGTGTGGGACAGGGAGTAGGAACTAATGAAAAACTGTTTTTT. The V gene is TRBV6-1, the J gene TRBJ1-4; 9 bases align to TRBD1. This CDR3 is built from 17 residues. CDR1 and CDR2 from the germline V gene are MNHNS and SASEGT. The V segment lost 4 bases and the J segment 1 base; nucleotides outside the gene matches: 7.

This clonotype occurred a few times. This rearrangement joins TRBV20-1 to TRBJ1-5, with D possibly TRBD1 on 6 matching bases. Trimming stripped 7 bases from V and 7 bases from J, with 17 bases between. This CDR3 has 13 residues. Per germline, CDR1 DFQATT and CDR2 SNEGSKA (reference sequence). CDR3 DNA sequence: TGCAGTGTCGGGGGCAGGGCCGGGCAGCCCCAGCATTTT. Translation: CSVGGRAGQPQHF.

V usage is TRBV18 and J usage is TRBJ2-1; D might be TRBD1 (5 bases). Trimming left V 2 bases short and J 3 bases short, with 11 bases between. The CDR3 is 15 amino acids. CDR1 is KGHSH and CDR2 is LQKENI in the germline V gene. The CDR3 nucleotides are TGTGCCAGCTCACCAGGCAGGGTACTCTACAATGAGCAGTTCTTC. It codes for CASSPGRVLYNEQFF.

This clonotype was counted only a few times. The chain joins TRBV29-1 to TRBJ1-2; 7 bases align to TRBD1. The V gene end was trimmed by 7 bases and the J gene end by 7 bases; junction bases not matched to a gene: 18. This CDR3 contains 15 residues. CDR1 is SQVTM and CDR2 is ANQGSEA in the germline V gene. CDR3 amino acids: CSASTTGKERGGYTF. The CDR3 DNA follows: TGCAGCGCTAGTACGACAGGGAAGGAGAGAGGTGGCTACACCTTC.

J is TRBJ2-4 and V is TRBV20-1; 8 bases align to TRBD2. This CDR3 is 17 amino acids long. With 1 base clipped from V and 1 base from J, the junction kept 9 bases outside the gene matches. Per the germline V gene, CDR1 is DFQATT and CDR2 is SNEGSKA (reference sequence). The CDR3 DNA sequence: TGCAGTGCTAGAGGCCGGGGGGGAAGCGGGGCCAAAAACATTCAGTACTTC. Its protein product is CSARGRGGSGAKNIQYF.

The chain links TRBV3-1 to TRBJ1-1; TRBD1 is a possible D gene (5 bases). The CDR3 runs to 15 residues. Between the trimmed V and J ends, which lost 1 base and 4 bases, there was a span of 13 bases. The germline V gene has CDR1 LGHDT and CDR2 YNNKEL (reference sequence). This chain's CDR3 is CASSQGAAGGTEAFF. CDR3 in DNA: TGTGCCAGCAGCCAAGGGGCTGCCGGGGGCACTGAAGCTTTCTTT.

The chain carries TRBV18 and TRBJ1-1; D gene uncertain. The CDR3 totals 15 residues. V was shortened by 1 base and J by 4 bases, with 13 bases between the two germline ends. CDR1 is KGHSH, CDR2 LQKENI, per germline. Written as DNA, the CDR3 is TGTGCCAGCTCACCACAGGGCCAAGAGGGCACTGAAGCTTTCTTT. Residues: CASSPQGQEGTEAFF. Variable domain in full (rest from reference TRBV18 and TRBJ1-1): NAGVMQNPRHLVRRRGQEARLRCSPMKGHSHVYWYRQLPEEGLKFMVYLQKENIIDESGMPKERFSAEFPKEGPSILRIQQVVRGDSAAYFCASSPQGQEGTEAFFGQGTRLTVV.

V usage is TRBV7-2 and J usage is TRBJ1-1; the D gene is possibly TRBD1 (5 bases). The germline CDR1 and CDR2 sequences are SGHTA and FQGNSA. The CDR3 spans 13 residues. Trimming left V 6 bases short and J 0 bases short, with 8 bases between. The CDR3 is CASREGMNTEAFF. In nucleotides, the CDR3 is TGTGCCAGCAGGGAGGGGATGAACACTGAAGCTTTCTTT.

This clonotype came up a few times. This chain links TRBV10-3 with TRBJ1-1, with 7 nucleotides matching TRBD1. V was pared by 5 bases and J by 0 bases, with 3 bases of the junction left unmatched. CDR3 size: 14 residues. Germline assignment: CDR1 ENHRY and CDR2 SYGVKD. The CDR3 DNA reads as TGTGCCATCAGTCAGGGACAGATGAACACTGAAGCTTTCTTT. Translated, it gives CAISQGQMNTEAFF.

The V and J genes are TRBV7-6 and TRBJ2-7; 9 bases align to TRBD1. The trim removed 1 base at V and 1 base at J, leaving 8 bases unmatched. This CDR3 has 17 amino acids. The germline V gene has CDR1 SGHVS and CDR2 FNYEAQ. The CDR3 DNA reads as TGTGCCAGCAGCTTAGTGACACCGGGACAGGGTTCCTACGAGCAGTACTTC. Amino acid sequence: CASSLVTPGQGSYEQYF.